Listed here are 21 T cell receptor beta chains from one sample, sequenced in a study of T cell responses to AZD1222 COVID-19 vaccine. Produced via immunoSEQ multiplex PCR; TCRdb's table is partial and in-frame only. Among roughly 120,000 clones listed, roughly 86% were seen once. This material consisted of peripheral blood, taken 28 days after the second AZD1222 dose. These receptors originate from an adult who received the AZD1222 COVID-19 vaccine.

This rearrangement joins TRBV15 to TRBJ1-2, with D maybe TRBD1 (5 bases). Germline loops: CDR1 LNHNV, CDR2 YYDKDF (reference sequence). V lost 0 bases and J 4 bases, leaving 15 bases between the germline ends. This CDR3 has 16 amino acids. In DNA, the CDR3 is TGTGCCACCAGCAGAGATTCCCGAAGGGGCGGCTATGGCTACACCTTC. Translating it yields CATSRDSRRGGYGYTF. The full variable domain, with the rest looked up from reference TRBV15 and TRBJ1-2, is DAMVIQNPRYQVTQFGKPVTLSCSQTLNHNVMYWYQQKSSQAPKLLFHYYDKDFNNEADTPDNFQSRRPNTSFCFLDIRSPGLGDTAMYLCATSRDSRRGGYGYTFGSGTRLTVV.

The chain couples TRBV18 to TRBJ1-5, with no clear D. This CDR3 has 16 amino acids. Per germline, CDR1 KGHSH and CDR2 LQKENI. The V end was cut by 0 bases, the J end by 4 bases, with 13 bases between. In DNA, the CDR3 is TGTGCCAGCTCACCACCGGGCGGGGAGGGTAATCAGCCCCAGCATTTT. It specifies CASSPPGGEGNQPQHF.

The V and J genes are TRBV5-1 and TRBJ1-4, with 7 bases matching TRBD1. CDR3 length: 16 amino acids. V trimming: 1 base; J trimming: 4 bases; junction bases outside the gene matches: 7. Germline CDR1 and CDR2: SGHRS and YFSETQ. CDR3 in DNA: TGCGCCAGCAGCTTGCGGCAGGGGGAGGATAATGAAAAACTGTTTTTT. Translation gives CASSLRQGEDNEKLFF.

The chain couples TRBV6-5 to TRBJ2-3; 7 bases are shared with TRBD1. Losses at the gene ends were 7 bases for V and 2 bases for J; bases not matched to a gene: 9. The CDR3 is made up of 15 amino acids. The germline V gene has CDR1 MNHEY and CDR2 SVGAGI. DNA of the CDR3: TGTGCCAGCAACATAGGGGGCTTTTACACAGATACGCAGTATTTT. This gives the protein CASNIGGFYTDTQYF.

This CDR3 is CATTTTGTQPQHF. The CDR3 DNA reads as TGTGCCACTACCACCACAGGGACCCAGCCCCAGCATTTT. V usage is TRBV6-6 and J usage is TRBJ1-5, with D tentatively TRBD1 (6 bases). Germline values: CDR1 MNHNY, CDR2 SVGAGI (reference sequence). The CDR3 length is 13 residues. V was trimmed by 10 bases and J by 7 bases, leaving 17 bases between them.

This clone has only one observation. The CDR3 nucleotides read TGTGCCAGCAGTGATACAGGGGGCGGCTATGGCTACACCTTC. Protein product: CASSDTGGGYGYTF. This chain connects TRBV7-8 to TRBJ1-2, with 9 bases fitting TRBD1. CDR1 and CDR2 from the germline V gene are SGHVS and FQNEAQ. J was trimmed by 4 bases and V by 6 bases; bases with no gene match: 6. The CDR3 spans 14 residues. Full variable domain (missing parts from reference TRBV7-8 and TRBJ1-2): GAGVSQSPRYKVAKRGQDVALRCDPISGHVSLFWYQQALGQGPEFLTYFQNEAQLDKSGLPSDRFFAERPEGSVSTLKIQRTQQEDSAVYLCASSDTGGGYGYTFGSGTRLTVV.

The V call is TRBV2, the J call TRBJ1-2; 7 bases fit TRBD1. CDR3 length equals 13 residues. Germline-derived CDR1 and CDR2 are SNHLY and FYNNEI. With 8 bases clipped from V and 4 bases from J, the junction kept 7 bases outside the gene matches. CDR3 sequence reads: CASLRGTTYGYTF. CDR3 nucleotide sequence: TGTGCCAGCCTCAGGGGGACAACCTATGGCTACACCTTC. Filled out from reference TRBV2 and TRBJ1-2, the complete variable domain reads EPEVTQTPSHQVTQMGQEVILRCVPISNHLYFYWYRQILGQKVEFLVSFYNNEISEKSEIFDDQFSVERPDGSNFTLKIRSTKLEDSAMYFCASLRGTTYGYTFGSGTRLTVV.

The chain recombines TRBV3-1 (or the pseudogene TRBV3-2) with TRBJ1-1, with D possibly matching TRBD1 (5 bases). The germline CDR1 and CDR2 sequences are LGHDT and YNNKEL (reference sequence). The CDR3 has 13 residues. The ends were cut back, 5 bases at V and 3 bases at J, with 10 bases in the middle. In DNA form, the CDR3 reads TGTGCCAGCAGCTCGGCGGGGGACACTGAAGCTTTCTTT. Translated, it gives CASSSAGDTEAFF.

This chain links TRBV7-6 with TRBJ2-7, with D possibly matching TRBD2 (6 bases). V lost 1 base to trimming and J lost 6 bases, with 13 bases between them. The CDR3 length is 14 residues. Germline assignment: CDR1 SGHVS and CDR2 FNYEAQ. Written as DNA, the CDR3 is TGTGCCAGCAGCTTAGAAGGAGGGGCGGGCGAGCAGTACTTC. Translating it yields CASSLEGGAGEQYF.

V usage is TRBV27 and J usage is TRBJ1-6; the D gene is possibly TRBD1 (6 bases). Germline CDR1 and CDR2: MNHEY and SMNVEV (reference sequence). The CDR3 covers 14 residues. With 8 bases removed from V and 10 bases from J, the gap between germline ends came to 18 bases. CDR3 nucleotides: TGTGCCAGCCCTTCTTCGGGGGGGCCCTCACCCCTCCACTTT. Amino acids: CASPSSGGPSPLHF.

The CDR3 reads CASSLGNNQPQHF. DNA of the CDR3: TGTGCCAGCAGCTTAGGCAACAATCAGCCCCAGCATTTT. This sequence joins TRBV7-2 and TRBJ1-5; D ambiguous. V lost 1 base and J 3 bases, leaving 4 bases between the germline ends. Germline-derived CDR1 and CDR2 are SGHTA and FQGNSA. There are 13 residues in the CDR3.

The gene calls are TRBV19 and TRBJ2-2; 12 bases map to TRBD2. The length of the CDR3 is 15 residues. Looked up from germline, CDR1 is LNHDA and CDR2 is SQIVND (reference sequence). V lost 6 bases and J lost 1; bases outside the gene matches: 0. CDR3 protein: CASRGLAGNTGELFF. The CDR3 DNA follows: TGTGCCAGTAGGGGACTAGCGGGGAACACCGGGGAGCTGTTTTTT.

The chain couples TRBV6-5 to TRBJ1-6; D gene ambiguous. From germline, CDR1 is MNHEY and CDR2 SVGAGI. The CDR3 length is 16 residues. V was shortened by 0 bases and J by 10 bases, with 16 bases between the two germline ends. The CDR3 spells CASSYSITVGKSPLHF. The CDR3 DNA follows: TGTGCCAGCAGTTACTCGATTACAGTTGGGAAGTCACCCCTCCACTTT.

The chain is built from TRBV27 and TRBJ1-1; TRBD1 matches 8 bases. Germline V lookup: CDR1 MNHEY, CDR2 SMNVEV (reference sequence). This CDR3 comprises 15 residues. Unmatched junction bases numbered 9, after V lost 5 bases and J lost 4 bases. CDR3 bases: TGTGCCAGCAGTCTAGGTCCACAGGGGGGCACTGAAGCTTTCTTT. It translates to CASSLGPQGGTEAFF.

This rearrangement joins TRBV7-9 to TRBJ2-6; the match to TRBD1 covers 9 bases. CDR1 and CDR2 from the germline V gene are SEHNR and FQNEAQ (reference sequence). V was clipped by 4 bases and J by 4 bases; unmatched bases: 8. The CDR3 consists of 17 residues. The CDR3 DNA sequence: TGTGCCAGCAGCTATTCCGGGACAGGGCCCGGGGCCAACGTCCTGACTTTC. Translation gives CASSYSGTGPGANVLTF.

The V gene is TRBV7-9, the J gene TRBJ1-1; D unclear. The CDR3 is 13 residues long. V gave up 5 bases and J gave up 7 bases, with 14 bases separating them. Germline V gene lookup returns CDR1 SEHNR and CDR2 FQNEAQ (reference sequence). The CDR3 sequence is CASSPEWGDEAFF. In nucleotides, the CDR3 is TGTGCCAGCAGCCCGGAGTGGGGAGATGAAGCTTTCTTT. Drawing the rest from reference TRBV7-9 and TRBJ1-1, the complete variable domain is DTGVSQNPRHKITKRGQNVTFRCDPISEHNRLYWYRQTLGQGPEFLTYFQNEAQLEKSRLLSDRFSAERPKGSFSTLEIQRTEQGDSAMYLCASSPEWGDEAFFGQGTRLTVV.

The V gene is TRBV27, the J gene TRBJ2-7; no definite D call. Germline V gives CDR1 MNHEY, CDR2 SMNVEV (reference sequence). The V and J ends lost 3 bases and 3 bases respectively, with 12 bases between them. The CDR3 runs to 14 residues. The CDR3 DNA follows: TGTGCCAGCAGTTTCCTAGACCCAAACTACGAGCAGTACTTC. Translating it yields CASSFLDPNYEQYF.

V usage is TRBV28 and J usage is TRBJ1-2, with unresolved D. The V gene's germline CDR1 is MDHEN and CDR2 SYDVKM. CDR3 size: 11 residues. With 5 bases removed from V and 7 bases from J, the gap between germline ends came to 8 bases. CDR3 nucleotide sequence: TGTGCCAGCAGTCGGGAGTTTGGCTACACCTTC. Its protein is CASSREFGYTF.

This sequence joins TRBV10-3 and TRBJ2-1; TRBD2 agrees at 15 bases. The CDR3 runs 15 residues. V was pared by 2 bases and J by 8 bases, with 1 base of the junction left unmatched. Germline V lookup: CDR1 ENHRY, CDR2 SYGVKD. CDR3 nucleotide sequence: TGTGCCATCAGTGAGCGGACTAGCGGGGGGGATGAGCAGTTCTTC. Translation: CAISERTSGGDEQFF.

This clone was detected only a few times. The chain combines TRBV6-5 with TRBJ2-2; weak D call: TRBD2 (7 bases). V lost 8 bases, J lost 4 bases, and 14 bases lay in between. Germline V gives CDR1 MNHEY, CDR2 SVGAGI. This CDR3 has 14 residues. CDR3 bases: TGTGCCAGCGTGGGGGGGCAGTTCACCGGGGAGCTGTTTTTT. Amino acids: CASVGGQFTGELFF.

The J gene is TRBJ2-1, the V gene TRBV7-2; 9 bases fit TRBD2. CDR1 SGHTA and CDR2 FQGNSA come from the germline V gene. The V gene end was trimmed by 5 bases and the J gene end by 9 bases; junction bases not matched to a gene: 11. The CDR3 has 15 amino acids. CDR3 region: CASSPPPSGKVEQFF. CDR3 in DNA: TGTGCCAGCAGCCCCCCTCCTAGCGGGAAGGTTGAGCAGTTCTTC.